This T cell receptor beta chain was sequenced during a study of Graves' ophthalmopathy and Graves' hyperthyroidism. Only newly diagnosed hyperthyroidism patients aged 18 to 65, with under 2 months' duration, were enrolled. Physicians reached a diagnosis by relying on clinical symptoms, serum thyroxine, TRAb, thyroid ultrasound and orbital computed tomography. CDR1 is SQVTM, CDR2 ANQGSEA, per germline. V was clipped by 8 bases and J by 5 bases, with 12 bases between them. The CDR3 runs to 12 residues. Beta-chain TCR CDR3 regions were amplified from RNA transcripts. The first round was an RT-PCR with HTBI primers, and the second round was a multiplex PCR. TCRdb analysed the multiplex PCR reads with MiXCR anew, one entry per CDR3 protein. The profile shows over a million distinct CDR3 sequences, less than 45% of them singletons. Study findings and constraints: Separation of ophthalmopathy from stable hyperthyroidism was achieved by a 13-signature model, at around 88% sensitivity and just over 80% specificity.

A remark on this clonotype: What it recognizes is unknown.

The sample was peripheral blood or thyroid tissue (not recorded which). This chain connects TRBV29-1 to TRBJ1-4; tentative D call: TRBD1 (5 bases). This sequence originates from an adult man with Graves' hyperthyroidism. This CDR3 is CSFGTHNEKLFF. The CDR3 DNA follows: TGCAGCTTTGGGACTCACAATGAAAAACTGTTTTTT.